The present T cell receptor (beta chain) was sequenced within a study of shared clonotypes between healthy human individuals. Between the trimmed V and J ends, which lost 6 bases and 7 bases, there was a span of 16 bases. The CDR3 length is 14 residues. Germline V gives CDR1 MNHEY, CDR2 SMNVEV (reference sequence). Profiled with immunoSEQ multiplex PCR; TCRdb holds only in-frame clones, not every one. The sample records about 820,000 clones, almost 95% being singletons. The naive CD8 population came from CD45RO-negative cells selected for CCR7, without terminally differentiated effector memory CD45RA+ cells.

The receptor was isolated from a man between 25 and 39 years old in good health. The chain couples TRBV27 to TRBJ2-1, with D perhaps being TRBD1 or TRBD2 (6 bases each). Sequenced sample: naive CD8+ T cells sorted from blood. The CDR3 sequence is CASSIGGLANEQFF. The CDR3 bases are TGTGCCAGCAGCATAGGGGGACTTGCAAATGAGCAGTTCTTC.